This TCR beta chain was documented in a study of T cell changes during pregnancy in multiple sclerosis. V lost 0 bases to trimming and J lost 0 bases, with 11 bases between them. The V gene's germline CDR1 is MGHRA and CDR2 YSYEKL. CDR3 length equals 16 residues. Profiling relied on immunoSEQ multiplex PCR, and the TCRdb table lists in-frame clones only, not all of them. Here the sample spans approximately 60,000 clones, 85% to 95% being singletons. This chain links TRBV4-1 with TRBJ1-2, with D perhaps matching TRBD1 (5 bases). The sequenced sample was peripheral blood, obtained after pregnancy. This clonotype was sampled from a female donor in good health, enrolled as a control in a pregnancy study. In nucleotides, the CDR3 is TGCGCCAGCAGCCAAGATGAGGCAGGGTCTAACTATGGCTACACCTTC. The encoded protein is CASSQDEAGSNYGYTF.